The 31 T cell receptor beta chains below all came from one sample that was sequenced in a study of cytomegalovirus exposure and HLA in healthy donors. The PCR was carried out with 60 Vbeta primers and 13 Jbeta primers. Generated by immunoSEQ multiplex PCR, the TCRdb table keeps only in-frame clones and is missing some. In the table there are about 160,000 clones, 77% of which are singletons. Sequenced material: PBMCs. Receptors were obtained from a woman under 40 in good health and CMV-seronegative.

As to this clone: A junction end diverges from the germline sequence, so it may reflect a read error. The rearrangement uses TRBV5-1 and TRBJ1-1; D perhaps matches TRBD1 (6 bases). Germline V lookup: CDR1 SGHRS, CDR2 YFSETQ. The CDR3 runs 13 residues. The CDR3 is CASSLGTTTEAFF. In nucleotides, the CDR3 is TGCGCCAGCAGTTTGGGGACAACCACTGAAGCTTTCTTT.

The rearrangement links TRBV7-9 to TRBJ1-2; no reliable D call. Looked up from germline, CDR1 is SEHNR and CDR2 is FQNEAQ (reference sequence). Between the trimmed V and J ends, which lost 1 base and 3 bases, there was a span of 6 bases. The CDR3 is made up of 13 amino acids. CDR3 in amino acids: CASSLGTDYGYTF. As DNA, the CDR3 is TGTGCCAGCAGCTTAGGAACAGACTATGGCTACACCTTC.

V and J are TRBV18 and TRBJ2-1, with 10 bases lining up with TRBD2. Germline V gene sequence: CDR1 KGHSH, CDR2 LQKENI. The CDR3 is 17 residues long. Trimming took 0 bases from V and 9 from J; bases not matched to a gene: 11. DNA of the CDR3: TGTGCCAGCTCACCACCCCCGGGGCTAGCGGGAGTAGCTGAGCAGTTCTTC. As protein: CASSPPPGLAGVAEQFF.

The chain combines TRBV14 with TRBJ1-2; tentative D call: TRBD1 (5 bases). This CDR3 has 13 residues. Germline V lookup: CDR1 SGHDN, CDR2 FVKESK. Trimming stripped 0 bases from V and 7 bases from J, with 9 bases between. The CDR3 is CASSQDRQGGYTF. In DNA, the CDR3 is TGTGCCAGCAGCCAAGATCGCCAGGGTGGCTACACCTTC.

This clone was counted between two and nine times. The chain joins TRBV30 to TRBJ2-3; TRBD2 might be the D (6 bases). V was pared by 4 bases and J by 1 base, with 24 bases between. The V gene's germline CDR1 is GTSNPN and CDR2 SVGIG (reference sequence). This CDR3 region has 18 residues. CDR3 coding DNA: TGTGCCTGGACCCAACCTGGGGCGAGACTAGTTCGCACAGATACGCAGTATTTT. It specifies CAWTQPGARLVRTDTQYF.

The chain links TRBV18 to TRBJ1-2; the D is unclear. Trimming pared 2 bases from V and 4 bases from J, leaving 8 bases between. The CDR3 has 13 residues. Per the germline V gene, CDR1 is KGHSH and CDR2 is LQKENI. The CDR3 protein is CASSPEDSYGYTF. The CDR3, as DNA: TGTGCCAGCTCACCAGAGGATAGCTATGGCTACACCTTC.

V gene TRBV5-4 combines with J gene TRBJ2-1; no definite D call. With 0 bases removed from V and 4 bases from J, the gap between germline ends came to 8 bases. This CDR3 has 14 amino acids. Per the germline V gene, CDR1 is SGHNT and CDR2 is YYREEE (reference sequence). CDR3 sequence (DNA): TGTGCCAGCAGCTTGGATGCAGAATACAATGAGCAGTTCTTC. This translates into CASSLDAEYNEQFF.

Here the CDR3 DNA reads TGTGCCAGCAGCTTAGATGGGGCTAGTAAGGCAGAGACCCAGTACTTC. It specifies CASSLDGASKAETQYF. J is TRBJ2-5 and V is TRBV11-2; weak D call: TRBD1 (5 bases). The CDR3 is made up of 16 amino acids. The germline V and J ends were trimmed by 0 bases and 4 bases, with 15 bases remaining between them. Germline V gene data show CDR1 as SGHAT and CDR2 as FQNNGV.

The rearrangement joins TRBV30 to TRBJ1-2; D gene unclear. Trimming took 0 bases from V and 5 from J, leaving 16 bases between them. Germline lookup yields CDR1 GTSNPN and CDR2 SVGIG (reference sequence). The CDR3 contains 15 residues. The chain's CDR3 is CAWSVLGLTPYGYTF. The CDR3 nucleotides read TGTGCCTGGAGTGTACTCGGTCTAACCCCGTATGGCTACACCTTC.

The rearrangement links TRBV5-4 to TRBJ2-1; TRBD1 aligns across 10 bases. After removal of 4 bases from V and 3 bases from J, the junction contained 7 bases not matched to a gene. The CDR3 is 16 residues long. Germline lookup yields CDR1 SGHNT and CDR2 YYREEE (reference sequence). CDR3 amino acids: CASSRMTGGLYNEQFF. In DNA form, the CDR3 reads TGTGCCAGCAGCAGGATGACAGGGGGCCTCTACAATGAGCAGTTCTTC.

The chain combines TRBV4-3 with TRBJ1-2; 7 positions match TRBD1. Trimming at V came to 0 bases and at J to 8 bases, leaving 12 bases not matched to a gene. The CDR3 consists of 16 residues. CDR1 and CDR2 from the germline V gene are LGHNA and YSLEER. CDR3 loop: CASSQDPAVTGVGYTF. The CDR3 coding sequence is TGCGCCAGCAGCCAAGATCCGGCGGTAACAGGGGTAGGCTACACCTTC.

This chain connects TRBV14 to TRBJ1-1; D is perhaps TRBD1 (5 bases). CDR1 is SGHDN and CDR2 is FVKESK in the germline V gene. The CDR3 is 14 amino acids. Trimming cost V 0 bases and J 5 bases, with 10 bases left between them. The CDR3 region is CASSQEDGGTEAFF. The CDR3 coding sequence is TGTGCCAGCAGCCAAGAGGACGGGGGGACTGAAGCTTTCTTT.

This chain joins TRBV7-3 and TRBJ1-3, with D unresolved. V dropped 5 bases and J dropped 0 bases, with 17 bases sitting between them. Germline CDR1 is SGHTA and CDR2 is FQGTGA. The CDR3 spans 17 residues. The CDR3, as DNA: TGTGCCAGCAGCCCCGCGGCTCCGGGGAGCTCTGGAAACACCATATATTTT. Its protein product is CASSPAAPGSSGNTIYF.

In this sample, this clone turned up a few times. The chain employs TRBV11-2 and TRBJ1-2; TRBD1 matches 7 bases. CDR3 length: 15 residues. Germline loops: CDR1 SGHAT, CDR2 FQNNGV. J lost 1 base, V lost 5 bases, and 7 bases had no gene match. The CDR3 DNA reads as TGTGCCAGCAGCAGGGACAGCCCAAATAACTATGGCTACACCTTC. Its translation is CASSRDSPNNYGYTF.

The V call is TRBV2, the J call TRBJ1-1; the D is unclear. Trimming shortened V by 5 bases and J by 3 bases, and 13 bases separated the two germline ends. The CDR3 is made up of 14 amino acids. Per the germline V gene, CDR1 is SNHLY and CDR2 is FYNNEI. The CDR3 is CASSSIRGDTEAFF. The CDR3 coding sequence is TGTGCCAGCAGTTCTATCAGAGGAGACACTGAAGCTTTCTTT. Looking up the rest from reference TRBV2 and TRBJ1-1 gives the full variable domain: EPEVTQTPSHQVTQMGQEVILRCVPISNHLYFYWYRQILGQKVEFLVSFYNNEISEKSEIFDDQFSVERPDGSNFTLKIRSTKLEDSAMYFCASSSIRGDTEAFFGQGTRLTVV.

The chain combines TRBV6-5 with TRBJ2-3; a weak D match, TRBD2 (7 bases). Germline V gene data show CDR1 as MNHEY and CDR2 as SVGAGI. Between the trimmed V and J ends, which lost 7 bases and 2 bases, there was a span of 13 bases. This CDR3 spans 14 amino acids. CDR3 residues: CASIGGGITDTQYF. CDR3 DNA sequence: TGTGCCAGCATAGGGGGAGGGATCACAGATACGCAGTATTTT.

The chain is built from TRBV25-1 and TRBJ1-2; D unresolved. The CDR3 runs to 11 residues. V was clipped by 6 bases and J by 7 bases, with 9 bases between them. Germline CDR1 reads MGHDK; CDR2 reads SYGVNS. CDR3 protein: CASRGPSGYTF. The DNA for the CDR3 is TGTGCCAGCAGGGGCCCTTCTGGCTACACCTTC.

The J gene is TRBJ2-7, the V gene TRBV7-2, with 7 bases aligning to TRBD2. In germline, CDR1 is SGHTA, CDR2 FQGNSA. J gave up 3 bases and V 2 bases, and 16 bases lay outside the gene matches. The CDR3 runs to 18 residues. CDR3 in amino acids: CASSLFWRVTREGYEQYF. In nucleotides, the CDR3 is TGTGCCAGCAGCTTATTTTGGCGGGTAACAAGGGAGGGCTACGAGCAGTACTTC.

The chain combines TRBV6-5 with TRBJ1-2; perhaps TRBD1 as D (5 bases). V dropped 7 bases and J dropped 0 bases, with 15 bases sitting between them. CDR1 MNHEY and CDR2 SVGAGI come from the germline V gene. The CDR3 is made up of 15 amino acids. The chain's CDR3 is CASTPGTAANYGYTF. The CDR3, as DNA: TGTGCCAGCACCCCGGGGACTGCTGCTAACTATGGCTACACCTTC.

The chain uses TRBV28 and TRBJ1-2; D remains unclear. Trimming took 9 bases from V and 0 from J, leaving 11 bases between them. Germline V gene sequence: CDR1 MDHEN, CDR2 SYDVKM. This CDR3 has 13 residues. Here the CDR3 reads CASLASSNYGYTF. The CDR3 bases are TGTGCCAGTCTGGCCAGTTCTAACTATGGCTACACCTTC.

The chain links TRBV11-2 to TRBJ2-7; D perhaps matches TRBD2 (5 bases). The V gene lost 5 bases and the J gene lost 13 bases, with 21 bases spanning the gap. Germline CDR1 SGHAT, CDR2 FQNNGV. The CDR3 is made up of 13 amino acids. For the CDR3, the DNA is TGTGCCAGCAGCCCAGGACTCCTCTCGATACTCTACTTC. The encoded protein is CASSPGLLSILYF. Complete variable domain (other parts from reference TRBV11-2 and TRBJ2-7): EAGVAQSPRYKIIEKRQSVAFWCNPISGHATLYWYQQILGQGPKLLIQFQNNGVVDDSQLPKDRFSAERLKGVDSTLKIQPAKLEDSAVYLCASSPGLLSILYFGPGTRLTVT.

This CDR3 reads CAISALQGQPQHF. The CDR3 DNA reads TGTGCCATCAGTGCGCTACAGGGTCAGCCCCAGCATTTT. V and J are TRBV10-3 and TRBJ1-5, with D maybe TRBD1 (6 bases). CDR3 size: 13 residues. Trimming stripped 4 bases from V and 6 bases from J, with 10 bases between. Germline CDR1 and CDR2: ENHRY and SYGVKD.

Points on this clone: A junction end diverges from the germline sequence, so it may reflect a read error. V usage is TRBV30 and J usage is TRBJ1-2; 7 positions agree with TRBD1. There are 13 residues in the CDR3. Germline V gene lookup returns CDR1 GTSNPN and CDR2 SVGIG (reference sequence). For the CDR3, the DNA is TGTGCCTGGAGTCAACAGGGGAACTATGGCTACCCCTTC. Translated, it gives CAWSQQGNYGYPF.

This clone came up once. The chain joins TRBV5-1 to TRBJ2-7; 7 bases are a match to TRBD1. V dropped 7 bases and J dropped 2; count of bases not matched to a gene: 9. Germline CDR1 and CDR2: SGHRS and YFSETQ. The CDR3 spans 14 residues. CDR3: CASGKTGTAYEQYF. Written as DNA, the CDR3 is TGCGCCAGCGGAAAAACCGGGACAGCCTACGAGCAGTACTTC.

This chain connects TRBV7-8 to TRBJ1-2; TRBD1 matches at 12 bases. With V trimmed by 6 bases and J by 7 bases, 3 bases remained unmatched. The germline V gene encodes CDR1 SGHVS and CDR2 FQNEAQ. The CDR3 covers 13 residues. The DNA of the CDR3 is TGTGCCAGCAGGGGACAGGGGGCGGGTGGCTACACCTTC. This translates into CASRGQGAGGYTF.

The chain is built from TRBV30 and TRBJ2-1, with a tentative D call TRBD1 (5 bases). The CDR3 loop spans 13 amino acids. V was clipped by 7 bases and J by 8 bases, with 18 bases between them. Germline CDR1 GTSNPN, CDR2 SVGIG (reference sequence). CDR3 amino acids: CASQGIPPHEQFF. The DNA for the CDR3 is TGTGCCTCCCAGGGTATTCCGCCCCATGAGCAGTTCTTC.

The chain carries TRBV19 and TRBJ1-6, with a possible D match to TRBD1 (6 bases). The CDR3 is 14 residues long. Per the germline V gene, CDR1 is LNHDA and CDR2 is SQIVND (reference sequence). Trimming stripped 6 bases from V and 5 bases from J, with 11 bases between. CDR3 DNA sequence: TGTGCCAGTAGGTCCAGGGGAAATAATTCACCCCTCCACTTT. It codes for CASRSRGNNSPLHF.

This clone was found a few times. The chain uses TRBV2 and TRBJ1-6; D call uncertain. The V gene lost 4 bases and the J gene lost 5 bases, with 12 bases spanning the gap. Germline V gene sequence: CDR1 SNHLY, CDR2 FYNNEI. This CDR3 contains 15 residues. The CDR3 region has the DNA TGTGCCAGCAGTGTAACCCATGCGGATAATTCACCCCTCCACTTT. Protein product: CASSVTHADNSPLHF.

The V gene is TRBV18, the J gene TRBJ2-7, with TRBD1 matching over 7 bases. CDR1 and CDR2 from the germline V gene are KGHSH and LQKENI. The CDR3 has 15 amino acids. After removal of 6 bases from V and 0 bases from J, the junction contained 8 bases not matched to a gene. In nucleotides, the CDR3 is TGTGCCAGCTCGCCCGGGACAGCGAGCTCCTACGAGCAGTACTTC. Encoded protein: CASSPGTASSYEQYF.

The rearrangement uses TRBV19 and TRBJ1-5; 8 nucleotides line up with TRBD1. CDR1 and CDR2 from the germline V gene are LNHDA and SQIVND (reference sequence). V gave up 4 bases and J gave up 3 bases; unmatched junction bases: 8. The CDR3 is made up of 16 amino acids. In DNA, the CDR3 is TGTGCCAGTAGTACCGTCGACAGGGGCTACAATCAGCCCCAGCATTTT. Residues: CASSTVDRGYNQPQHF.

The genes are TRBV5-1 and TRBJ2-3; D is unresolved. Trimming stripped 1 base from V and 1 base from J, with 7 bases between. This CDR3 is built from 14 residues. Germline CDR1 and CDR2: SGHRS and YFSETQ. The CDR3 protein is CASSLQFGTDTQYF. The DNA of the CDR3 is TGCGCCAGCAGCTTGCAGTTTGGCACAGATACGCAGTATTTT.